Below, 13 T cell receptor beta chains from the same sample are listed, as sequenced in a study of blood T cell repertoires in COVID-19. Using immunoSEQ multiplex PCR, the repertoire was profiled, and TCRdb retains in-frame clones only, with some absent. The top ten clones hold around 12% of a sample with more than 100,000 clones, roughly 82% of them seen once. Sequencing was carried out using peripheral blood. The receptors shown here come from a human donor in a cohort sampled during active COVID-19.

This clone has only one observation. The rearrangement joins TRBV11-2 to TRBJ2-7; no definite D call. Trimming pared 0 bases from V and 2 bases from J, leaving 11 bases between. The germline V gene has CDR1 SGHAT and CDR2 FQNNGV. The CDR3 runs 15 residues. Written as DNA, the CDR3 is TGTGCCAGCAGCTTAGATCGACATATAACCTACGAGCAGTACTTC. It encodes CASSLDRHITYEQYF.

This clone was seen only a few times. The chain uses TRBV10-3 and TRBJ1-5; 8 positions match TRBD1. After removal of 3 bases from V and 4 bases from J, the junction contained 2 bases not matched to a gene. This CDR3 has 14 amino acids. Looked up from germline, CDR1 is ENHRY and CDR2 is SYGVKD. CDR3 in amino acids: CAISEDRGNQPQHF. Written as DNA, the CDR3 is TGTGCCATCAGTGAAGACAGGGGAAATCAGCCCCAGCATTTT.

This chain joins TRBV9 and TRBJ1-1; weak D call: TRBD1 (5 bases). Germline loops: CDR1 SGDLS, CDR2 YYNGEE. V lost 0 bases, J lost 5 bases, and 14 bases lay in between. This CDR3 region has 15 residues. The CDR3 protein is CASSVDGGGGTEAFF. The CDR3 nucleotides are TGTGCCAGCAGCGTAGACGGGGGAGGTGGGACTGAAGCTTTCTTT.

The J gene is TRBJ1-1, the V gene TRBV5-1; weak D call: TRBD1 (6 bases). The CDR3 is 16 residues long. Germline V gene data show CDR1 as SGHRS and CDR2 as YFSETQ. V lost 4 bases and J lost 6, with 22 bases in between. The CDR3 reads CASSPSPRGGQAEAFF. The CDR3 region has the DNA TGCGCCAGCAGCCCGAGCCCGCGAGGGGGTCAGGCTGAAGCTTTCTTT.

This chain links TRBV5-5 with TRBJ1-3; TRBD1 is a possible D gene (5 bases). This CDR3 has 15 amino acids. The V and J ends lost 10 bases and 4 bases respectively, with 21 bases between them. CDR1 and CDR2 (germline): SGHKS, YYEKEE (reference sequence). In nucleotides, the CDR3 is TGTGCCTCCGGCGGAGGGGCACGGTCGGGAAACACCATATATTTT. The encoded protein is CASGGGARSGNTIYF.

This chain joins TRBV7-6 and TRBJ1-1; 7 positions agree with TRBD1. With 5 bases clipped from V and 4 bases from J, the junction kept 10 bases outside the gene matches. CDR1 is SGHVS, CDR2 FNYEAQ, per germline. The length of the CDR3 is 15 residues. The CDR3 loop is CASSANNNRGTEAFF. Written as DNA, the CDR3 is TGTGCCAGCAGCGCCAACAACAACAGGGGCACTGAAGCTTTCTTT. The complete variable domain, with remaining parts taken from reference TRBV7-6 and TRBJ1-1, reads GAGVSQSPRYKVTKRGQDVALRCDPISGHVSLYWYRQALGQGPEFLTYFNYEAQQDKSGLPNDRFSAERPEGSISTLTIQRTEQRDSAMYRCASSANNNRGTEAFFGQGTRLTVV.

The chain uses TRBV6-6 and TRBJ2-1; TRBD2 agrees at 8 bases. The trim removed 6 bases at V and 2 bases at J, leaving 6 bases unmatched. Germline CDR1 MNHNY, CDR2 SVGAGI (reference sequence). The CDR3 totals 15 residues. The CDR3 DNA reads as TGTGCCAGCAGCCAACTAGCGGCCACCTACAATGAGCAGTTCTTC. Protein sequence: CASSQLAATYNEQFF.

The CDR3 coding sequence is TGTGCCTGGGAGAGGGTCACTGAAGCTTTCTTT. This sequence encodes CAWERVTEAFF. The chain combines TRBV30 with TRBJ1-1; D gene unclear. Germline CDR1 is GTSNPN and CDR2 is SVGIG (reference sequence). There are 11 residues in the CDR3. The V end lost 5 bases, the J end lost 4 bases, and 8 bases lay between the germline ends.

J is TRBJ1-4 and V is TRBV11-3, with 9 positions matching TRBD1. The germline V gene encodes CDR1 SGHNT and CDR2 YENEEA. The CDR3 runs to 16 residues. The V gene end was trimmed by 4 bases and the J gene end by 6 bases; junction bases not matched to a gene: 9. The CDR3 sequence: CASSSNRDRADEKLFF. In DNA form, the CDR3 reads TGTGCCAGCAGCTCCAACCGGGACAGGGCTGATGAAAAACTGTTTTTT.

J is TRBJ2-3 and V is TRBV13, with D perhaps matching TRBD2 (5 bases). Germline V gene lookup returns CDR1 PRHDT and CDR2 FYEKMQ (reference sequence). V was shortened by 8 bases and J by 1 base, with 10 bases between the two germline ends. The CDR3 is 13 amino acids. The CDR3 region is CASGPRGTDTQYF. CDR3 nucleotides: TGTGCCAGCGGACCGCGGGGCACAGATACGCAGTATTTT.

V gene TRBV11-2 combines with J gene TRBJ1-2; D is possibly TRBD1 (6 bases). The V and J ends lost 4 bases and 3 bases respectively, with 21 bases between them. This CDR3 region has 17 residues. Per germline, CDR1 SGHAT and CDR2 FQNNGV. The CDR3: CASSWDGGLISHYGYTF. The CDR3 bases are TGTGCCAGCAGCTGGGACGGGGGGCTTATCTCCCACTATGGCTACACCTTC.

This chain links TRBV18 with TRBJ1-2; no reliable D call. CDR3 length: 14 amino acids. Germline CDR1 reads KGHSH; CDR2 reads LQKENI. Trimming shortened V by 0 bases and J by 2 bases, and 7 bases separated the two germline ends. The chain's CDR3 is CASSPPAANYGYTF. The CDR3 coding sequence is TGTGCCAGCTCACCACCTGCAGCGAACTATGGCTACACCTTC.

The chain employs TRBV6-5 and TRBJ2-2, with D maybe TRBD2 (6 bases). Germline lookup yields CDR1 MNHEY and CDR2 SVGAGI. The germline V and J ends were trimmed by 8 bases and 2 bases, with 15 bases remaining between them. The CDR3 covers 15 residues. The CDR3, as DNA: TGTGCCAGCCAGAGGGCGGGGTCTAACACCGGGGAGCTGTTTTTT. This codes for CASQRAGSNTGELFF.